Below are 19 T cell receptor beta chains sequenced from a single sample in a study of early T cells in non-severe SARS-CoV-2 infection. One entry per CDR3 protein, called by TCRdb with MiXCR from the 5' RACE reads. The table records fewer than 65,000 distinct CDR3 sequences, 5.5% to 7% of them present only once. The input for sequencing was whole blood, taken at baseline. The receptors shown here come from an adult who was a healthcare worker with PCR-confirmed SARS-CoV-2 infection or an uninfected control (not recorded which).

This clonotype was observed at least ten times. This rearrangement joins TRBV19 to TRBJ2-1; TRBD2 aligns across 10 bases. The J segment lost 8 bases and the V segment lost 3 bases, leaving 13 bases of the junction unmatched. The CDR3 is 17 amino acids. Germline V gene lookup returns CDR1 LNHDA and CDR2 SQIVND (reference sequence). The CDR3 reads CASSIERSSGSCDEQFF. The CDR3 nucleotides are TGTGCCAGTAGTATCGAGAGGTCTAGCGGGAGTTGTGATGAGCAGTTCTTC.

This clonotype has a count of ten or more. V usage is TRBV4-1 and J usage is TRBJ2-7; a weak D match, TRBD2 (6 bases). The CDR3 spans 15 residues. Germline values: CDR1 MGHRA, CDR2 YSYEKL. Trimming pared 2 bases from V and 2 bases from J, leaving 13 bases between. The CDR3 sequence is CASSQQGLTAYEQYF. In DNA, the CDR3 is TGCGCCAGCAGCCAACAGGGACTTACCGCCTACGAGCAGTACTTC.

This clonotype was seen repeatedly, ten times or more. The rearrangement links TRBV28 to TRBJ2-3; TRBD2 matches 9 bases. V shed 1 base and J 2 bases; nucleotides not matched to a gene: 4. Germline-derived CDR1 and CDR2 are MDHEN and SYDVKM. This CDR3 contains 16 residues. In DNA form, the CDR3 reads TGTGCCAGCAGTTTATTGCGGGAGGGCCCCACAGATACGCAGTATTTT. It yields the protein CASSLLREGPTDTQYF. The variable domain in full, completed from reference TRBV28 and TRBJ2-3, reads DVKVTQSSRYLVKRTGEKVFLECVQDMDHENMFWYRQDPGLGLRLIYFSYDVKMKEKGDIPEGYSVSREKKERFSLILESASTNQTSMYLCASSLLREGPTDTQYFGPGTRLTVL.

This clonotype was seen ten or more times. This sequence joins TRBV24-1 and TRBJ2-3, with D perhaps TRBD1 (5 bases). With 3 bases removed from V and 2 bases from J, the gap between germline ends came to 11 bases. The CDR3 sequence is 15 residues long. CDR1 KGHDR and CDR2 SFDVKD come from the germline V gene. The CDR3: CATSDGHVDTDTQYF. CDR3 coding DNA: TGTGCCACCAGTGATGGACATGTGGACACAGATACGCAGTATTTT.

To note about this clonotype: One base away lies a much larger clone, so this may be a sequencing read error. V is TRBV20-1 and J is TRBJ2-3, with 10 bases lining up with TRBD2. CDR1 and CDR2 (germline): DFQATT, SNEGSKA (reference sequence). J gave up 5 bases and V 2 bases, and 4 bases lay outside the gene matches. CDR3 size: 14 residues. The CDR3 loop reads CSARLAGVRDTQYF. The CDR3 region has the DNA TGCAGTGCTAGACTAGCGGGAGTAAGAGATACGCAGTATTTT.

This clonotype appeared many times. This chain uses TRBV20-1 with TRBJ1-5; TRBD1 aligns across 9 bases. Germline V gene lookup returns CDR1 DFQATT and CDR2 SNEGSKA (reference sequence). With V trimmed by 4 bases and J by 0 bases, 10 bases remained unmatched. This CDR3 has 17 amino acids. The CDR3: CSATKPGQGSSNQPQHF. Written as DNA, the CDR3 is TGCAGTGCTACCAAGCCGGGACAGGGCTCTAGCAATCAGCCCCAGCATTTT.

This clonotype has just a few counts. The chain combines TRBV6-2 or TRBV6-3 with TRBJ1-1; D gene uncertain. CDR1 and CDR2 from the germline V gene are MNHEY and SVGEGT. The CDR3 spans 14 residues. The ends were cut back, 8 bases at V and 3 bases at J, with 16 bases in the middle. The CDR3 DNA follows: TGTGCCAGCCACTCCCCCGGTCTCGACACTGAAGCTTTCTTT. This translates into CASHSPGLDTEAFF.

In its sample, this clonotype was seen many times. V usage is TRBV10-3 and J usage is TRBJ2-7, with 7 bases matching TRBD1. Losses at the gene ends were 6 bases for V and 4 bases for J; bases not matched to a gene: 3. This CDR3 is 12 amino acids long. Per the germline V gene, CDR1 is ENHRY and CDR2 is SYGVKD. In DNA form, the CDR3 reads TGTGCCATCAGACCGGACAGGTACGAGCAGTACTTC. Its translation: CAIRPDRYEQYF.

This chain links TRBV28 with TRBJ2-7; D gene unclear. Germline V gene lookup returns CDR1 MDHEN and CDR2 SYDVKM. Trimming took 3 bases from V and 5 from J, leaving 5 bases between them. CDR3 size: 11 residues. In DNA form, the CDR3 reads TGTGCCAGCAGTTTTACTCACGAGCAGTACTTC. Protein: CASSFTHEQYF.

This clonotype turned up a few times. The chain couples TRBV27 to TRBJ1-6; 12 bases fit TRBD1. Germline assignment: CDR1 MNHEY and CDR2 SMNVEV (reference sequence). V dropped 5 bases and J dropped 9; count of bases not matched to a gene: 5. The CDR3 has 15 amino acids. The chain's CDR3 is CASSHGTGGSSPLHF. For the CDR3, the DNA is TGTGCCAGCAGTCACGGGACAGGGGGCAGTTCACCCCTCCACTTT.

There are many counts of this clonotype. V gene TRBV18 combines with J gene TRBJ1-1; D is uncertain. The germline V gene encodes CDR1 KGHSH and CDR2 LQKENI. V was shortened by 5 bases and J by 2 bases, with 9 bases between the two germline ends. The CDR3 consists of 13 residues. CDR3 amino acids: CASSSDGNTEAFF. The CDR3 coding sequence is TGTGCCAGCTCATCAGACGGTAACACTGAAGCTTTCTTT.

This clonotype was counted ten times or more. The chain recombines TRBV7-9 with TRBJ1-5; D gene uncertain. Looked up from germline, CDR1 is SEHNR and CDR2 is FQNEAQ (reference sequence). Trimming cost V 7 bases and J 3 bases, with 13 bases left between them. This CDR3 comprises 14 residues. Here the CDR3 reads CASTESGSNQPQHF. In nucleotides, the CDR3 is TGTGCCAGCACCGAGAGTGGGTCCAATCAGCCCCAGCATTTT.

This clonotype was recorded only once. V usage is TRBV7-6 and J usage is TRBJ2-7; D may be TRBD2 (6 bases). The CDR3 runs to 15 residues. Germline V gives CDR1 SGHVS, CDR2 FNYEAQ. V lost 5 bases to trimming and J lost 3 bases, with 17 bases between them. This CDR3 reads CASSRSGTDNYEQYF. CDR3 coding DNA: TGTGCCAGCAGCCGCTCCGGGACTGATAACTACGAGCAGTACTTC.

This clonotype was recorded at least ten times. In nucleotides, the CDR3 is TGCAGTCCGATGACACAGCGATTGAACACTGAAGCTTTCTTT. It codes for CSPMTQRLNTEAFF. V is TRBV20-1 and J is TRBJ1-1, with unresolved D. Germline V gene sequence: CDR1 DFQATT, CDR2 SNEGSKA (reference sequence). Trimming shortened V by 8 bases and J by 0 bases, and 16 bases separated the two germline ends. The CDR3 loop spans 14 amino acids.

In its sample, this clonotype was seen a few times. V is TRBV20-1 and J is TRBJ1-1; 8 bases align to TRBD1. Germline V gene sequence: CDR1 DFQATT, CDR2 SNEGSKA (reference sequence). V trimming: 6 bases; J trimming: 0 bases; junction bases outside the gene matches: 6. The CDR3 loop spans 14 amino acids. The CDR3 DNA is TGCAGTGCAATCGTGGGACAGGTGAACACTGAAGCTTTCTTT. Protein sequence: CSAIVGQVNTEAFF.

Many counts were recorded for this clonotype. The chain couples TRBV11-2 to TRBJ2-3, with 10 positions matching TRBD2. The germline gives CDR1 SGHAT, CDR2 FQNNGV. The CDR3 consists of 17 residues. V gave up 6 bases and J gave up 1 base; unmatched junction bases: 10. CDR3 sequence: CASSGLAGVEGTDTQYF. The DNA for the CDR3 is TGTGCCAGCAGTGGTCTAGCGGGAGTTGAGGGCACAGATACGCAGTATTTT.

This clonotype was picked up many times. The rearrangement joins TRBV27 to TRBJ1-1; no definite D call. This CDR3 contains 12 residues. The V and J ends lost 6 bases and 1 base respectively, with 6 bases between them. CDR1 MNHEY and CDR2 SMNVEV come from the germline V gene (reference sequence). CDR3 residues: CASRRGNTEAFF. The DNA of the CDR3 is TGTGCCAGCAGAAGAGGGAACACTGAAGCTTTCTTT.

This clonotype was seen many times. The rearrangement links TRBV29-1 to TRBJ2-7; D possibly corresponds to TRBD1 (6 bases). V dropped 1 base and J dropped 3 bases, with 10 bases sitting between them. Looked up from germline, CDR1 is SQVTM and CDR2 is ANQGSEA. The CDR3 has 13 amino acids. The DNA of the CDR3 is TGCAGCGTTGAAGGGACAGACAACTACGAGCAGTACTTC. Protein: CSVEGTDNYEQYF.

The genes are TRBV7-2 and TRBJ2-7, with D perhaps TRBD2 (5 bases). Germline CDR1 and CDR2: SGHTA and FQGNSA. The CDR3 loop spans 14 amino acids. The V end lost 1 base, the J end lost 4 bases, and 11 bases lay between the germline ends. The CDR3 spells CASSLEAGTYEQYF. DNA for the CDR3: TGTGCCAGCAGCTTAGAGGCGGGTACTTACGAGCAGTACTTC.